This TCR beta chain was observed in a study of CD8 T cells in Susac syndrome. Study results and caveats: The study's TCR sequencing and HLA analysis drew on a certain number of individuals. That number was acknowledged as relatively small.

The CDR3 is 15 amino acids. Germline V gene data show CDR1 as SGDLS and CDR2 as YYNGEE. Trimming pared 0 bases from V and 2 bases from J, leaving 10 bases between. Comments on this clonotype: Its target is unknown.

After extraction with the RNeasy kit, about 0.45 to 1 ug of the RNA was reverse transcribed using random hexamers. TCRdb used MiXCR to reprocess the immunoSEQ multiplex PCR reads, holding one entry per CDR3 protein. The profile covers some 180,000 distinct CDR3 sequences, with approximately 94% appearing a single time and over 0.08% taken by the ten largest. The TCR sequence derives from a human donor in good health. The chain is built from TRBV9 and TRBJ2-3; D not resolved. Sample: CD4+ T cells from PBMCs. The CDR3 loop is CASSVERRPTDTQYF. CDR3 in DNA: TGTGCCAGCAGCGTAGAACGAAGGCCCACAGATACGCAGTATTTT.